This entry is about one T cell receptor (beta chain). The V gene's germline CDR1 is LGHNA and CDR2 YNFKEQ. V was cut by 4 bases and J by 6 bases, with 30 bases left in between. This CDR3 contains 20 residues. As processed by the authors: By means of reference gene primer amplification, nucleated cell counts were estimated. Repertoires were generated with immunoSEQ multiplex PCR, while TCRdb's copy carries only in-frame clones and drops some. V and J calls and clone size are those listed in that table; D and trimming were worked out from the DNA. The data show about 140,000 clones, roughly 80% seen once. This entry is derived from a study of blood T cell repertoires in COVID-19. For the study at large: The samples span acute and convalescent COVID-19 from the United States, Italy and Spain. The analysed material was cDNA or gDNA that came from T cells, B-cell-depleted T cells, or PBMCs.

This TCR derives from a woman aged 60-75 years with acute or convalescent COVID-19. This chain joins TRBV4-2 and TRBJ1-4; weak D call: TRBD1 (6 bases). The specimen was peripheral blood. This chain's CDR3 is CASSPYPPGVISLGDEKLFF. Here the CDR3 DNA reads TGTGCCAGCAGCCCCTACCCTCCAGGGGTAATTTCGTTAGGCGATGAAAAACTGTTTTTT.